Presented here are 10 T cell receptor beta chains from one specimen sequenced in a study of T-cell reconstitution after alpha-beta-depleted transplantation in children. TCRbeta library construction was performed incorporating unique molecular identifiers. TCRdb itself ran the PCR reads through MiXCR, one entry per CDR3 protein. The sample holds some 200,000 distinct CDR3 sequences; roughly 8.1% are singletons and the top ten take roughly 35%. Material: PBMCs, mostly from graft donor cells, obtained 360 days after TCRalphabeta/CD19-depleted stem cell transplant. The receptors originated from a male patient aged 2-15 years who had a stem cell transplant for acute myeloid leukemia, so the T cells may come from the graft donor.

This chain uses TRBV7-9 with TRBJ2-1; D remains unclear. The length of the CDR3 is 14 residues. Per the germline V gene, CDR1 is SEHNR and CDR2 is FQNEAQ (reference sequence). Between the trimmed V and J ends, which lost 3 bases and 3 bases, there was a span of 9 bases. The CDR3 protein is CASSFGHGYNEQFF. For the CDR3, the DNA is TGTGCCAGCAGCTTCGGGCACGGCTACAATGAGCAGTTCTTC. The variable domain in full, completed from reference TRBV7-9 and TRBJ2-1, reads DTGVSQNPRHKITKRGQNVTFRCDPISEHNRLYWYRQTLGQGPEFLTYFQNEAQLEKSRLLSDRFSAERPKGSFSTLEIQRTEQGDSAMYLCASSFGHGYNEQFFGPGTRLTVL.

The chain uses TRBV7-2 and TRBJ2-7; D possibly matches TRBD1 or TRBD2 (5 bases each). Trimming shortened V by 6 bases and J by 5 bases, and 14 bases separated the two germline ends. This CDR3 contains 13 residues. Germline-derived CDR1 and CDR2 are SGHTA and FQGNSA. Written as DNA, the CDR3 is TGTGCCAGCAGAAACCTAGGGACCGACGAGCAGTACTTC. Translating it yields CASRNLGTDEQYF.

The chain couples TRBV27 to TRBJ2-1; 7 positions agree with TRBD2. V shed 5 bases and J 4 bases; nucleotides not matched to a gene: 26. Germline CDR1 MNHEY, CDR2 SMNVEV (reference sequence). The CDR3 is 21 residues long. The CDR3 DNA follows: TGTGCCAGCAGTCGACCGAAGGCAGGTCTGTACGGGAGGCCCCATTACAATGAGCAGTTCTTC. As protein: CASSRPKAGLYGRPHYNEQFF.

This clonotype was counted ten times or more. The V and J genes are TRBV4-2 and TRBJ2-1, with 13 bases lining up with TRBD2. CDR3 length: 15 amino acids. In germline, CDR1 is LGHNA, CDR2 YNFKEQ. J lost 6 bases, V lost 6 bases, and 5 bases had no gene match. CDR3 in DNA: TGTGCCAGCAGTCGGACTAGCGGGAGTAGCAATGAGCAGTTCTTC. Protein: CASSRTSGSSNEQFF.

The CDR3 bases are TGTGCCAGCAATAGCGGGCACCAAGAGACCCAGTACTTC. Residues: CASNSGHQETQYF. The chain recombines TRBV12-3 or TRBV12-4 with TRBJ2-5; 7 bases agree with TRBD2. The V segment lost 7 bases and the J segment 0 bases; nucleotides outside the gene matches: 2. The CDR3 has 13 residues.

The chain employs TRBV2 and TRBJ2-3, with TRBD2 identical over 10 bases. Per germline, CDR1 SNHLY and CDR2 FYNNEI. CDR3 length: 18 residues. After removal of 4 bases from V and 0 bases from J, the junction contained 10 bases not matched to a gene. The CDR3 reads CASSVRAGGPRSTDTQYF. The CDR3 bases are TGTGCCAGCAGTGTAAGAGCGGGGGGGCCTCGGAGCACAGATACGCAGTATTTT.

This clonotype was picked up many times. V usage is TRBV6-2 or TRBV6-3 and J usage is TRBJ2-1; D possibly matches TRBD1 or TRBD2 (6 bases each). The ends were cut back, 6 bases at V and 8 bases at J, with 17 bases in the middle. There are 14 residues in the CDR3. Germline CDR1 and CDR2: MNHEY and SVGEGT. CDR3 nucleotide sequence: TGTGCCAGCAGACGACTAGTGGGGGGCGATGAGCAGTTCTTC. This gives the protein CASRRLVGGDEQFF.

This clonotype was found a few times. This chain links TRBV6-2 or TRBV6-3 with TRBJ2-5, with 7 bases that match TRBD2. CDR1 is MNHEY and CDR2 is SVGEGT in the germline V gene. V dropped 0 bases and J dropped 2; count of bases not matched to a gene: 6. This CDR3 comprises 16 residues. In DNA, the CDR3 is TGTGCCAGCAGTTACTCACCCCTAGCGGTGCAAGAGACCCAGTACTTC. Its protein is CASSYSPLAVQETQYF.

The V call is TRBV7-6, the J call TRBJ2-2, with D hard to call. The length of the CDR3 is 13 residues. Between the trimmed V and J ends, which lost 0 bases and 6 bases, there was a span of 5 bases. The germline V gene has CDR1 SGHVS and CDR2 FNYEAQ. In DNA form, the CDR3 reads TGTGCCAGCAGCTTAGCCGTAGCCGGGGAGCTGTTTTTT. Protein sequence: CASSLAVAGELFF.

Points on this clonotype: One end of the junction fails to match germline, which may point to a read error. The rearrangement joins TRBV7-3 to TRBJ1-1; D unclear. This CDR3 is 14 amino acids long. Germline-derived CDR1 and CDR2 are SGHTA and FQGTGA. The CDR3 region has the DNA TGTACCAGCAGCCCCGGCCCCATGAACACTGAAGCTTTCTTT. Residues: CTSSPGPMNTEAFF.